This T cell receptor beta chain originates from a study of blood T cell repertoires in COVID-19. Study-wide context: Sample material is recorded as cDNA or gDNA derived from T cells, B-cell-depleted T cells, or PBMCs.

There are 13 residues in the CDR3. Germline CDR1 MNHEY, CDR2 SVGAGI. V lost 5 bases and J lost 4, with 9 bases in between. Generated by immunoSEQ multiplex PCR, the TCRdb table keeps only in-frame clones and is missing some. This sample has around 72,000 clones, with 87% found just once. Sequencing input: peripheral blood. The clonotype comes from a man aged 50 to 60 with active COVID-19. The gene calls are TRBV6-5 and TRBJ2-1; D may be TRBD2 (6 bases). CDR3 protein: CASSPGTYNEQFF. The CDR3, as DNA: TGTGCCAGCAGTCCCGGGACTTACAATGAGCAGTTCTTC.